This T cell receptor beta chain was observed in a study of radiation and T cells in renal cell carcinoma. Study background: Nephrectomy followed 15 Gy stereotactic body radiation by 4 weeks.

Trimming cost V 7 bases and J 3 bases, with 4 bases left between them. CDR3 length equals 12 residues. CDR1 and CDR2 from the germline V gene are ENHRY and SYGVKD. Study observations and caveats: Without pretreatment biopsies, baseline tumor clonotype presence was undetermined. From baseline, blood top tumor clonotypes peaked at 2 weeks post-radiation.

Only in-frame clones appear in the TCRdb table, and some are missing; sequencing was by immunoSEQ multiplex PCR. The sample carries about 130,000 clones, about 81% recorded once. As for this clone: Antigen unknown.

Time point defined: blood 2 weeks post-SBRT. Documented treatment: 15 Gy SBRT to primary tumor, nephrectomy 4 weeks later. The patient's renal cell carcinoma had clear cell pathology. V gene TRBV10-3 combines with J gene TRBJ2-6; D gene uncertain. The clonotype was recovered from a woman aged 55-75 years with renal cell carcinoma. The sample consisted of blood, taken from a patient whose treatment included radiotherapy and nephrectomy. The CDR3 DNA reads TGTGCCATCACGAGTGGGGCCAACGTCCTGACTTTC. It encodes CAITSGANVLTF.